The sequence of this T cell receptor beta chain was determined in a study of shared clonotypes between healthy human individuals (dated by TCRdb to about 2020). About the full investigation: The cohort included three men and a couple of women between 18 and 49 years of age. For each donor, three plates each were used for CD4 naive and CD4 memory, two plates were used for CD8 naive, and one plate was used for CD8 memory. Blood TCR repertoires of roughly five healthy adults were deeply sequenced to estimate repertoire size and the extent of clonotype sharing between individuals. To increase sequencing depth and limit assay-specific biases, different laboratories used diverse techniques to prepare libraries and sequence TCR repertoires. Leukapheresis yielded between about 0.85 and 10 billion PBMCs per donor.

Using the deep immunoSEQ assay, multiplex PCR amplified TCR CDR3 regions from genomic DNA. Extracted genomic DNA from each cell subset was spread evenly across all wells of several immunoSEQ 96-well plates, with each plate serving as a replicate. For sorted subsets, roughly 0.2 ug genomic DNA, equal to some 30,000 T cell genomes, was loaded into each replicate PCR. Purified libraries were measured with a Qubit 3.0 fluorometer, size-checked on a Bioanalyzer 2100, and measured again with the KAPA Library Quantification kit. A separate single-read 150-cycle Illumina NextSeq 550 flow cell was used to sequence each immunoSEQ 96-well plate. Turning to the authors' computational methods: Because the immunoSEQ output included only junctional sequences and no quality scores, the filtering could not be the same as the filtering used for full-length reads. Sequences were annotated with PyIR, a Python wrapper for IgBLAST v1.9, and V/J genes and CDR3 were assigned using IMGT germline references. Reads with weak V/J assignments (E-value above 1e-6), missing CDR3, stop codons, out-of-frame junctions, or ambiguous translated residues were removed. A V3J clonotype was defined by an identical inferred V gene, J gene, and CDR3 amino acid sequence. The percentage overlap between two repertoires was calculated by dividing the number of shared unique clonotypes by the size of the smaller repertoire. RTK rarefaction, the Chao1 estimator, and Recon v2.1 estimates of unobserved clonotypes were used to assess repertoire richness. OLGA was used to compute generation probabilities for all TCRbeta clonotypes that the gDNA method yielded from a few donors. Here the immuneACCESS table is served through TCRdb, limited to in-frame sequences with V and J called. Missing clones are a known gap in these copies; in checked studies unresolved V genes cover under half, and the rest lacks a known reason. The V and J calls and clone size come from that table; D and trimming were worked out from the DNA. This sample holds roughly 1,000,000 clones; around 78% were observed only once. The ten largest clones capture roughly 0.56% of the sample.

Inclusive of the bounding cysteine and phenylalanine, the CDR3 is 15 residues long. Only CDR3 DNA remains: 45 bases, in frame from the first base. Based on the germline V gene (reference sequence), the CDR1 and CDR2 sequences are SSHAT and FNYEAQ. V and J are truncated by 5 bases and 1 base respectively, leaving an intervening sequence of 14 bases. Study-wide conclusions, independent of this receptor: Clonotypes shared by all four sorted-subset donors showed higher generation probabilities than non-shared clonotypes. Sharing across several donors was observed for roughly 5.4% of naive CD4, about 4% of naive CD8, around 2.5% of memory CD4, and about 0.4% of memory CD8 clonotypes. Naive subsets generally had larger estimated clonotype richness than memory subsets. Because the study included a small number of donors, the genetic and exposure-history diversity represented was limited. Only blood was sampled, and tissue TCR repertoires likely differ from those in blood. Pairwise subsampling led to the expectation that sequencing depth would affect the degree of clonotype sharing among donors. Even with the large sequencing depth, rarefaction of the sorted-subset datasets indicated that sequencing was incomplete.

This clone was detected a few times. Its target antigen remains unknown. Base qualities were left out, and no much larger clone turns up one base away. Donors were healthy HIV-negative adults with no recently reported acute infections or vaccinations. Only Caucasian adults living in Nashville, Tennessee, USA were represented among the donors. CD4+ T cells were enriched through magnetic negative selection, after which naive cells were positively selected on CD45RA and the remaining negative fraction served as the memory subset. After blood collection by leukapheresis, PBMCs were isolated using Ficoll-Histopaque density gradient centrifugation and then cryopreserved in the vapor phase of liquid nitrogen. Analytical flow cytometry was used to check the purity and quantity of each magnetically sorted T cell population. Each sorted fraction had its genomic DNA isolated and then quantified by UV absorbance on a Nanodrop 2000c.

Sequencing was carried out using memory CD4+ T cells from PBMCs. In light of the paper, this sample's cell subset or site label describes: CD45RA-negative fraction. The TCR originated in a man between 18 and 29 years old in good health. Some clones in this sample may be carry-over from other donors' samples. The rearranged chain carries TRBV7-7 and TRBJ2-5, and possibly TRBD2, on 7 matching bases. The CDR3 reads CASSPLGGAQETQYF. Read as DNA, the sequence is TGTGCCAGCAGCCCTCTGGGGGGGGCCCAAGAGACCCAGTACTTC.